This T cell receptor beta chain was documented in a study of graft-versus-host responses after intestinal transplantation. Study-level information: Transplant types were multivisceral, liver-intestinal, or isolated intestinal.

The CDR3 has 15 amino acids. Germline loops: CDR1 LNHDA, CDR2 SQIVND (reference sequence). Data came from immunoSEQ multiplex PCR; TCRdb stores just in-frame clones and leaves some out. Counted here are 35,000 to 45,000 clones, approximately 95% occurring once; the ten biggest clones make up about 0.54%. With regard to this clone: Antigen unknown.

The chain is built from TRBV19 and TRBJ2-5; 11 positions match TRBD1. The J call may be wrong; the DNA end is better matched by TRBJ2-7. This material consisted of unstimulated CD8+ T cells sorted from spleen or lymph node cells, taken before transplant. The origin of this receptor is a human donor who was the organ donor for an intestinal transplant. CDR3 sequence reads: CASSLGTGGAHEQYF. Here the CDR3 DNA reads TGTGCCAGTAGCCTGGGGACAGGGGGTGCCCACGAGCAGTACTTC.